These 18 T cell receptor beta chains were sequenced from one sample in a study of blood T cell repertoires in COVID-19. This table comes from immunoSEQ multiplex PCR, and its TCRdb copy is limited to in-frame clones, with some not included. The sample has about 88,000 clones, 89% seen once. Material for sequencing was peripheral blood. The source of these receptors is an elderly woman with active COVID-19.

The chain couples TRBV9 to TRBJ1-1; D uncertain. The V gene's germline CDR1 is SGDLS and CDR2 YYNGEE. This CDR3 has 12 residues. Deletions cut 4 bases from V and 5 bases from J, with 9 bases between. This CDR3 reads CASSRGETEAFF. CDR3 bases: TGTGCCAGCAGCCGGGGAGAGACTGAAGCTTTCTTT. Complete variable domain (other parts from reference TRBV9 and TRBJ1-1): DSGVTQTPKHLITATGQRVTLRCSPRSGDLSVYWYQQSLDQGLQFLIQYYNGEERAKGNILERFSAQQFPDLHSELNLSSLELGDSALYFCASSRGETEAFFGQGTRLTVV.

This clone was seen a handful of times. This chain uses TRBV28 with TRBJ2-7, with 9 bases matching TRBD2. Germline V lookup: CDR1 MDHEN, CDR2 SYDVKM. The V segment lost 1 base and the J segment 6 bases; nucleotides outside the gene matches: 13. There are 17 residues in the CDR3. The CDR3 nucleotides are TGTGCCAGCAGTTTATCACCCCGTGTAGCGGGAGCGGGCGAGCAGTACTTC. It specifies CASSLSPRVAGAGEQYF.

The chain has TRBV2 and TRBJ2-1; D possibly corresponds to TRBD2 (6 bases). Germline assignment: CDR1 SNHLY and CDR2 FYNNEI. There are 14 residues in the CDR3. The V end was cut by 7 bases, the J end by 6 bases, with 16 bases between. In nucleotides, the CDR3 is TGTGCCAGCACCGCACGCGGGGCGTTCAATGAGCAGTTCTTC. It encodes CASTARGAFNEQFF.

The chain has TRBV10-3 and TRBJ1-6, with D possibly TRBD1 on 6 matching bases. The V and J ends lost 10 bases and 4 bases respectively, with 11 bases between them. Germline loops: CDR1 ENHRY, CDR2 SYGVKD. CDR3 size: 13 residues. For the CDR3, the DNA is TGTGCCACCCACGGACAGTATAATTCACCCCTCCACTTT. This sequence encodes CATHGQYNSPLHF.

The V call is TRBV7-2, the J call TRBJ2-1; possibly TRBD1 for D (6 bases). Trimming pared 3 bases from V and 4 bases from J, leaving 7 bases between. Germline-derived CDR1 and CDR2 are SGHTA and FQGNSA. The CDR3 loop spans 13 amino acids. CDR3 bases: TGTGCCAGCAGCTTGGACAGTTACAATGAGCAGTTCTTC. It translates to CASSLDSYNEQFF.

The V and J genes are TRBV24-1 and TRBJ2-7, with D maybe TRBD2 (5 bases). Trimming took off 7 bases at V and 1 base at J, with 10 bases between the two ends. The CDR3 length is 13 residues. CDR1 is KGHDR, CDR2 SFDVKD, per germline. The chain's CDR3 is CATRGSGSYEQYF. CDR3 in DNA: TGTGCCACCAGAGGATCGGGGTCCTACGAGCAGTACTTC.

This rearrangement joins TRBV25-1 to TRBJ2-7, with a tentative D call TRBD1 (6 bases). The CDR3 is 12 residues long. V was clipped by 6 bases and J by 5 bases, with 11 bases between them. Looked up from germline, CDR1 is MGHDK and CDR2 is SYGVNS. The DNA for the CDR3 is TGTGCCAGCAGAAACAGGGCCAACGAGCAGTACTTC. Its translation is CASRNRANEQYF.

About this clone itself: A read error may produce the germline difference seen at one junction end. This CDR3 is also generated by other DNA sequences in the sample. This chain uses TRBV2 with TRBJ2-2; TRBD2 aligns across 7 bases. Per the germline V gene, CDR1 is SNHLY and CDR2 is FYNNEI. The CDR3 loop spans 14 amino acids. The chain's CDR3 is CAAREGTNTGELFF. CDR3 nucleotide sequence: TGTGCCGCTAGGGAGGGCACGAACACCGGGGAGTTGTTTTTT. Combining the CDR3 with reference TRBV2 and TRBJ2-2 gives the whole variable domain EPEVTQTPSHQVTQMGQEVILRCVPISNHLYFYWYRQILGQKVEFLVSFYNNEISEKSEIFDDQFSVERPDGSNFTLKIRSTKLEDSAMYFCAAREGTNTGELFFGEGSRLTVL.

The rearrangement links TRBV29-1 to TRBJ2-1, with 10 bases fitting TRBD1. The CDR3 covers 13 residues. Germline V gene sequence: CDR1 SQVTM, CDR2 ANQGSEA. J gave up 7 bases and V 6 bases, and 6 bases lay outside the gene matches. The CDR3 bases are TGCAGCGTCCAAGACAGGGGGCGGAATGAGCAGTTCTTC. As protein: CSVQDRGRNEQFF.

This clone was recorded only once. This chain joins TRBV5-1 and TRBJ1-5; TRBD1 is a possible D gene (6 bases). The CDR3 covers 16 residues. The germline CDR1 and CDR2 sequences are SGHRS and YFSETQ. Between the trimmed V and J ends, which lost 4 bases and 0 bases, there was a span of 14 bases. In nucleotides, the CDR3 is TGCGCCAGCAGCCCGTGGGGGCTAGGTAGCAATCAGCCCCAGCATTTT. This sequence encodes CASSPWGLGSNQPQHF. Looking up the rest from reference TRBV5-1 and TRBJ1-5 gives the full variable domain: KAGVTQTPRYLIKTRGQQVTLSCSPISGHRSVSWYQQTPGQGLQFLFEYFSETQRNKGNFPGRFSGRQFSNSRSEMNVSTLELGDSALYLCASSPWGLGSNQPQHFGDGTRLSIL.

This clone was observed a few times. The chain uses TRBV29-1 and TRBJ2-7; tentative D call: TRBD2 (5 bases). Looked up from germline, CDR1 is SQVTM and CDR2 is ANQGSEA. This CDR3 region has 13 residues. Trimming pared 0 bases from V and 1 base from J, leaving 7 bases between. The CDR3, as DNA: TGCAGCGTTGAAGATCCGGGATCCTACGAGCAGTACTTC. Protein sequence: CSVEDPGSYEQYF.

The chain has TRBV6-5 and TRBJ2-7; no clear D gene. The CDR3 extends over 13 amino acids. From germline, CDR1 is MNHEY and CDR2 SVGAGI. The V end lost 7 bases, the J end lost 3 bases, and 13 bases lay between the germline ends. Here the CDR3 reads CASNSYSRYEQYF. CDR3 nucleotide sequence: TGTGCCAGCAATTCGTACAGCCGCTACGAGCAGTACTTC.

The chain carries TRBV10-3 and TRBJ2-5; 7 positions match TRBD2. Germline-derived CDR1 and CDR2 are ENHRY and SYGVKD. This CDR3 region has 16 residues. Trimming cost V 5 bases and J 5 bases; bases outside gene matches: 14. In DNA, the CDR3 is TGTGCCATCAGTCCGGCTAGCGGAGCAGCGGGGGAGACCCAGTACTTC. Protein: CAISPASGAAGETQYF.

CDR3 protein: CASTDPGLAVHEQYF. The CDR3 bases are TGTGCCAGCACCGACCCTGGACTAGCGGTCCACGAGCAGTACTTC. The V gene is TRBV7-8, the J gene TRBJ2-7, with 10 bases identical to TRBD2. The CDR3 has 15 amino acids. The J segment lost 5 bases and the V segment lost 7 bases, leaving 11 bases of the junction unmatched. CDR1 is SGHVS, CDR2 FQNEAQ, per germline.

The V and J genes are TRBV7-2 and TRBJ2-3, with D possibly matching TRBD2 (6 bases). This CDR3 has 14 amino acids. Germline V CDR1 and CDR2: SGHTA, FQGNSA. V lost 5 bases and J lost 4, with 13 bases in between. The CDR3 DNA follows: TGTGCCAGCAGCCCTGGACTATCAGCAGATACGCAGTATTTT. Its translation is CASSPGLSADTQYF.

The V call is TRBV6-6, the J call TRBJ2-2; D might be TRBD2 (5 bases). The germline CDR1 and CDR2 sequences are MNHNY and SVGAGI (reference sequence). The V end lost 6 bases, the J end lost 5 bases, and 10 bases lay between the germline ends. The CDR3 is made up of 13 amino acids. For the CDR3, the DNA is TGTGCCAGCAGATTCCCGGGGACCGGGGAGCTGTTTTTT. Residues: CASRFPGTGELFF.

This clone was counted once. V is TRBV6-2 or TRBV6-3 and J is TRBJ2-1; 8 nucleotides match TRBD1. The CDR3 has 15 amino acids. Trimming took 2 bases from V and 8 from J; bases not matched to a gene: 8. CDR1 is MNHEY and CDR2 is SVGEGT in the germline V gene. The CDR3 DNA sequence: TGTGCCAGCAGTTACCCGAGACAGGGGAACGATGAGCAGTTCTTC. It is translated as CASSYPRQGNDEQFF.

The chain carries TRBV28 and TRBJ1-5; D gene unclear. CDR3 length: 12 amino acids. The V and J ends lost 7 bases and 4 bases respectively, with 8 bases between them. Germline CDR1 and CDR2: MDHEN and SYDVKM. CDR3 residues: CASTQTNQPQHF. The CDR3 bases are TGTGCCAGCACACAGACGAATCAGCCCCAGCATTTT.